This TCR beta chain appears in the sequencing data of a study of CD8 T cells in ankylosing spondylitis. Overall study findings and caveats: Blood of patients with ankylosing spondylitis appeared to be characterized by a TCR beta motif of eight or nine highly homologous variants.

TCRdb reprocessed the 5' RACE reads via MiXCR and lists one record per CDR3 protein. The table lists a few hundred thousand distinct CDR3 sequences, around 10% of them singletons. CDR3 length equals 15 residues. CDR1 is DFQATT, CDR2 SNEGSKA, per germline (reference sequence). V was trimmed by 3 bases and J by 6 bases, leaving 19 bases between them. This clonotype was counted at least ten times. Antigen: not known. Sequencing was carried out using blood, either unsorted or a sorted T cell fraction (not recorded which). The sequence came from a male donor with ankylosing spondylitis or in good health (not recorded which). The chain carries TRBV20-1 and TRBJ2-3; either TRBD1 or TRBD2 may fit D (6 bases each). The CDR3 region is CSASSQRTTGDTQYF. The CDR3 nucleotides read TGCAGTGCTAGTTCCCAGCGGACTACAGGGGATACGCAGTATTTT.